Listed below are T cell receptor beta chains from one sample, sequenced in a study of blood T cell repertoires in COVID-19. Generated by immunoSEQ multiplex PCR, the TCRdb table keeps only in-frame clones and is missing some. This sample has 270,000 or so clones, with about 89% found just once. Sequenced input: peripheral blood. The receptor source for this set is a woman aged 40 to 50 who had recovered from COVID-19. Both conserved end residues are part of each CDR3. Each record gives: J gene, D gene, V gene, clone size, CDR3 DNA, CDR3 protein. D genes are given only for firm matches. A row's size may be missing; if present it is once, few, many or a size class.

TRBJ2-3,TRBD2,TRBV3-1/TRBV3-2,.,TGTGCCAGCAGCGGAGCGGGAGGAGGCACAGATACGCAGTATTTT,CASSGAGGGTDTQYF
TRBJ1-6,.,TRBV5-1,.,TGCGCCAGCATCCTATTACTGGGGTGGGAGTCACCCCTCCACTTT,CASILLLGWESPLHF
TRBJ2-3,.,TRBV10-1,.,TGCGCCAGCAGTGAGACTATCACTAGCACAGATACGCAGTATTTT,CASSETITSTDTQYF
TRBJ2-3,TRBD2,TRBV24-1,.,TGTGCCACCAGTGCGGGTGAAGCGGGAGAGAGGGTTGCGCAGTATTTT,CATSAGEAGERVAQYF
TRBJ2-3,TRBD2,TRBV30,.,TGTGCCTGGCGGGCTAGCGGGGCGGTAGATACGCAGTATTTT,CAWRASGAVDTQYF
TRBJ2-1,TRBD2,TRBV19,.,TGTGCCAGTAGTCCCCTAGCGGGAGGGGGTGATCGGTATGCCAATGAGCAGTTCTTC,CASSPLAGGGDRYANEQFF
TRBJ1-3,.,TRBV7-2,.,TGTGCCAGCAGCCCCCGACTGTTCTCTGGAAACACCATATATTTT,CASSPRLFSGNTIYF
TRBJ1-2,TRBD1,TRBV24-1,.,TGTGCCACCAGTGACGACAGGGGTTGGGGCTACACCTTC,CATSDDRGWGYTF
TRBJ2-7,.,TRBV15,.,TGTGCCACCAGCAGAGTACAGGGAACGTCGGCGTACTTC,CATSRVQGTSAYF
TRBJ2-1,TRBD2,TRBV5-1,.,TGCGCCAGCAGCTCTGGGGTCCGGCTAGCGGGAGGTAATGAGCAGTTCTTC,CASSSGVRLAGGNEQFF
TRBJ1-6,.,TRBV4-1,.,TGCGCCAGCAGCCAAGTTTCAGGGGAAGGATCACCCCTCCACTTT,CASSQVSGEGSPLHF
TRBJ1-1,.,TRBV27,.,TGTGCCAGCATAGGAATCGGGGACAAGGGTCGGACTGAAGCTTTCTTT,CASIGIGDKGRTEAFF
TRBJ1-3,.,TRBV19,.,TGTGCCAGTAGCTTCTCTGGAAACACCATATATTTT,CASSFSGNTIYF
TRBJ2-2,TRBD1,TRBV19,.,TGTGCCAGTAGCTTACAGGGGAAGAACACCGGGGAGCTGTTTTTT,CASSLQGKNTGELFF
TRBJ1-4,.,TRBV5-6,.,TGTGCCAGCAGCTTGGCTGGGGGCTTCGCTATATTT,CASSLAGGFAIF
TRBJ2-3,TRBD2,TRBV19,once,TGTGCCAGTAGTCAAGGACTAGCGGGAGCGGCAGATACGCAGTATTTT,CASSQGLAGAADTQYF
TRBJ1-2,.,TRBV29-1,.,TGCAGCGCCGAACAGGGAAATAATGGCTACACCTTC,CSAEQGNNGYTF
TRBJ2-2,TRBD2,TRBV11-2,.,TGTGCCAGCAGCAAAGGACTAGCGGGAGCCGGGGAGCTGTTTTTT,CASSKGLAGAGELFF
TRBJ1-6,.,TRBV3-1/TRBV3-2,.,TGTGCCAGCAGCCAATCCGGCAGGTTGAGTTCACCCCTCCACTTT,CASSQSGRLSSPLHF
TRBJ2-5,TRBD1,TRBV7-8,.,TGTGCCAGCAGCTTAAGTTATCGGGACAGCCAAGAGACCCAGTACTTC,CASSLSYRDSQETQYF
TRBJ1-2,.,TRBV6-5,.,TGTGCCAGCAGTCCAGGGTTCTATGGCTACACCTTC,CASSPGFYGYTF
TRBJ2-3,TRBD1,TRBV6-5,.,TGTGCCAGCACCAAAGGACAGGGCACAGATACGCAGTATTTT,CASTKGQGTDTQYF
TRBJ1-2,.,TRBV6-5,once,TGTGCCAGCAGTTACGGGGGGGCACTGGACTATGGCTACACCTTC,CASSYGGALDYGYTF
TRBJ2-3,TRBD2,TRBV10-3,.,TGTGCCACAACCTGGGGCGAGCGGGACCGTAGAGATACGCAGTATTTT,CATTWGERDRRDTQYF
TRBJ2-5,.,TRBV11-1,.,TGTGCCAGCAGCCTAAATATTGGTACCTCAGAGACCCAGTACTTC,CASSLNIGTSETQYF
TRBJ1-1,.,TRBV11-3,.,TGTGCCAGCAGTACATCTCCGAACACTGAAGCTTTCTTT,CASSTSPNTEAFF
TRBJ1-2,.,TRBV20-1,.,TGCAGTGCTAGTTTAGTGGGGGCGGGTGGCTACACCTTC,CSASLVGAGGYTF
TRBJ2-1,TRBD2,TRBV3-1/TRBV3-2,.,TGTGCCAGCAGCCAAGATATCGGAACTAGCGGGGTCAAGGAGCAGTTCTTC,CASSQDIGTSGVKEQFF
TRBJ2-7,TRBD1,TRBV6-6,.,TGTGCCAGCGGATCGGGACAGGGGGCGGGGGAGCAGTACTTC,CASGSGQGAGEQYF
TRBJ2-5,.,TRBV3-1/TRBV3-2,.,TGTGCCAGCAGCCAAGTACGGGAGACCCAGTACTTC,CASSQVRETQYF
TRBJ2-5,.,TRBV27,.,TGTGCCAGCAGTTTACGGTCAGAGACCCAGTACTTC,CASSLRSETQYF
TRBJ2-7,.,TRBV2,.,TGTGCCGGAGGAGAGCAGGCCTCCTACGAGCAGTACTTC,CAGGEQASYEQYF
TRBJ1-4,.,TRBV7-3,once,TGTGCCAGCAGCTTCGGGTCTAATGAAAAACTGTTTTTT,CASSFGSNEKLFF
TRBJ2-1,TRBD2,TRBV2,.,TGTGCCAGCAGGGAGCGGGAGGACTCCTACAATGAGCAGTTCTTC,CASREREDSYNEQFF
TRBJ1-4,.,TRBV29-1,.,TGCAGCGTTGGGGGGCCAGGGGATGAAAAACTGTTTTTT,CSVGGPGDEKLFF
TRBJ1-6,TRBD1,TRBV4-1,.,TGCGCCAGCAGCCGGGACAGGGGAGGCTATAATTCACCCCTCCACTTT,CASSRDRGGYNSPLHF
TRBJ1-5,.,TRBV14,.,TGTGCCAGCAGCCAACCAGACCTGAATGGTCAGGGACACAATCAGCCCCAGCATTTT,CASSQPDLNGQGHNQPQHF
TRBJ1-2,.,TRBV19,.,TGTGCCAGTTCGACAGGTGACTATGGCTACACCTTC,CASSTGDYGYTF
TRBJ2-5,TRBD1,TRBV2,.,TGTGCCAGCAGCAAGAGACAGGGACCGAAATCCCTCCAAGAGACCCAGTACTTC,CASSKRQGPKSLQETQYF
TRBJ1-1,TRBD1,TRBV2,.,TGTGCCAGCAGTCCGACAGGGCGGACTGAAGCTTTCTTT,CASSPTGRTEAFF
TRBJ2-5,.,TRBV3-1/TRBV3-2,.,TGTGCCAGCAGCCAAGGTGCAGCGGCCCCTGCGGAGACCCAGTACTTC,CASSQGAAAPAETQYF
TRBJ2-5,.,TRBV7-9,.,TGTGCCAGCAGACAAGGGGGAGAGACCCAGTACTTC,CASRQGGETQYF
TRBJ2-7,TRBD1,TRBV9,.,TGTGCCAGCAGCGGACGACAGGGGCCCCCCTACGAGCAGTACTTC,CASSGRQGPPYEQYF
TRBJ2-5,.,TRBV21-1,.,TGTGCCAGCAGTTCAGGGACAGAAGAGACCCAGTACTTC,CASSSGTEETQYF
TRBJ2-7,.,TRBV2,.,TGTGCCACCCACCCTGACAGTGGTGAAGAGCAGTACTTC,CATHPDSGEEQYF
TRBJ2-1,TRBD2,TRBV5-4,.,TGTGCCAGCAGCATTTCTAGCGGGATCTCCTACAATGAGCAGTTCTTC,CASSISSGISYNEQFF
TRBJ2-4,TRBD2,TRBV19,.,TGTGCCAGGCAGGGAGGGGAAAACATTCAGTACTTC,CARQGGENIQYF
TRBJ1-1,.,TRBV5-1,once,TGCGCCAGCAGCAGCCCGACGGGGACTGAAGCTTTCTTT,CASSSPTGTEAFF
TRBJ2-3,.,TRBV30,.,TGTGCCTCCAGCCCCCTACTAGCTGCGGATACGCAGTATTTT,CASSPLLAADTQYF
TRBJ2-3,.,TRBV27,once,TGTGCCAGCAGAGTTACCGGGACACGAAGCACAGATACGCAGTATTTT,CASRVTGTRSTDTQYF
TRBJ1-2,.,TRBV7-9,once,TGTGCCAGCAGCCCCCGGGACATAAGCTATGGCTACACCTTC,CASSPRDISYGYTF
TRBJ2-5,.,TRBV30,few,TGTGCCTGGGGCGCAGGGGTTCTGGGAAGATCCATGGAGACCCAGTACTTC,CAWGAGVLGRSMETQYF
TRBJ2-5,TRBD2,TRBV7-9,.,TGTGCCAGCAGCTACTCCGGGACTAGCGGGGAAGAGACCCAGTACTTC,CASSYSGTSGEETQYF
TRBJ1-1,.,TRBV9,.,TGTGCCAGCAGCGTAAATTGGAGGGACACTGAAGCTTTCTTT,CASSVNWRDTEAFF